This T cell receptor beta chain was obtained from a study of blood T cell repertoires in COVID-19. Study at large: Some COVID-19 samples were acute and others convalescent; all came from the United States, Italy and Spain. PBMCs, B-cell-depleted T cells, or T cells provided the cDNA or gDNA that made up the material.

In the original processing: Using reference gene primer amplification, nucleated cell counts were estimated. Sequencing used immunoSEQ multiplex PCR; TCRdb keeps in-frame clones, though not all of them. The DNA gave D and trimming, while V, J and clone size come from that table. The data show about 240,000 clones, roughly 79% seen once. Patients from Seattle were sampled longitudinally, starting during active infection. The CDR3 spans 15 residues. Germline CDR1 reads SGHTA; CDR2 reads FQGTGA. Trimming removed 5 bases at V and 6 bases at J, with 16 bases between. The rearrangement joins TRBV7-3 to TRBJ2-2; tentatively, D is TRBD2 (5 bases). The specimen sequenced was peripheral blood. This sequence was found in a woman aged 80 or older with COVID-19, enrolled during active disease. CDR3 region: CASSRGLPGAGELFF. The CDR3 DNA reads TGTGCCAGCAGCCGAGGACTCCCCGGAGCCGGGGAGCTGTTTTTT.